This T cell receptor beta chain was sequenced during a study of blood T cells in healthy people across ages. A second PCR of about 7 to 12 cycles used a sample-barcoded 5' primer and a J-beta primer mix. Each TCR beta cDNA got a 12-nucleotide random molecular identifier. A minimum of 3 million CDR3-containing paired-end reads was obtained for each sample. TCRdb ran MiXCR on the 5' RACE reads and lists one entry per CDR3 protein. The top ten clones hold 11% of a sample with roughly 1,500,000 distinct CDR3 sequences, 34% of them seen once. CDR1 DFQATT and CDR2 SNEGSKA come from the germline V gene (reference sequence). V shed 3 bases, J shed 4 bases, and the junction held 15 bases outside the gene matches. CDR3 length: 17 amino acids. This clonotype was found a few times.

The receptor was isolated from a woman aged 25 to 45 in good health. The V gene is TRBV20-1, the J gene TRBJ2-7; 10 positions agree with TRBD2. The sample consisted of blood. The CDR3 is CSARQKGLAGVPYEQYF. CDR3 bases: TGCAGTGCTAGGCAAAAGGGGCTAGCGGGAGTGCCTTACGAGCAGTACTTC.